This T cell receptor (beta chain) is drawn from a study of T cells in Graves' hyperthyroidism and ophthalmopathy. Findings and limits, study-wide: Ophthalmopathy cases were set apart from stable hyperthyroidism by a 13 V-J model.

Amplified TCR beta CDR3 regions came from RNA transcripts. When the TCR CDR3 underwent first-round RT-PCR, the HTBI primer set was used. TCRdb ran MiXCR on the multiplex PCR reads and lists one entry per CDR3 protein. Of roughly 300,000 distinct CDR3 sequences in the sample, about 21% were seen once. This clonotype has ten or more counts. The antigen is undetermined. The germline V and J ends were trimmed by 3 bases and 4 bases, with 9 bases remaining between them. Per germline, CDR1 MNHNS and CDR2 SASEGT. This CDR3 is built from 13 residues. Over 9 ml of fresh peripheral blood supplied the PBMCs. This TCR came from a woman in her 50s with Graves' hyperthyroidism. The sequenced material came from blood. The V and J genes are TRBV6-1 and TRBJ1-2, with a weak D call TRBD1 (6 bases). The CDR3 loop is CASSESRGYGYTF. CDR3 DNA: TGTGCCAGCAGTGAGAGCAGGGGCTATGGCTACACCTTC.